These 3 T cell receptor beta chains originate from one sample sequenced in a study of regulatory T cells in long-lasting Graves disease. Construction of TCR beta libraries relied on iRepertoire HTBI primers and on Arm-PCR targeting CDR3 regions. TCRdb analysed the multiplex PCR reads with MiXCR anew, one entry per CDR3 protein. Here the sample spans about 460,000 distinct CDR3 sequences, about 22% being singletons. As for time point: persistent/refractory GD, antithyroid drugs over 5 years with positive TRAb. After RNA was extracted from PBMCs, the TCR library was made from it. The sequenced sample was peripheral blood mononuclear cells (PBMCs), obtained when the disease was refractory, from a patient treated with antithyroid drugs. These receptors were taken from a female donor with Graves disease.

At least ten counts were recorded for this clonotype. The chain is built from TRBV28 and TRBJ1-5; possible D gene TRBD1, 5 bases. The CDR3 loop spans 12 amino acids. CDR1 and CDR2 (germline): MDHEN, SYDVKM. Trimming left V 7 bases short and J 9 bases short, with 13 bases between. The DNA of the CDR3 is TGTGCCAGCACTGGGCGGGGGAGGCCCCAGCATTTT. This sequence encodes CASTGRGRPQHF.

This clonotype showed up many times. This chain uses TRBV20-1 with TRBJ1-4; 11 bases map to TRBD1. The germline gives CDR1 DFQATT, CDR2 SNEGSKA (reference sequence). The CDR3 contains 14 residues. The V gene end was trimmed by 6 bases and the J gene end by 7 bases; junction bases not matched to a gene: 7. The CDR3: CSAPGQGAGEKLFF. The CDR3 DNA is TGCAGTGCCCCCGGACAGGGGGCCGGTGAAAAACTGTTTTTT.

This clonotype has a handful of counts. The genes are TRBV6-5 and TRBJ2-7; no firm D call. The CDR3 runs 14 residues. Germline V CDR1 and CDR2: MNHEY, SVGAGI. Trimming removed 2 bases from V and 3 bases from J, with 11 bases in between. CDR3 nucleotide sequence: TGTGCCAGCAGTTACGGTAAAGGAGACTACGAGCAGTACTTC. Translating it yields CASSYGKGDYEQYF.